This TCR beta chain stems from a study of blood T cell repertoires in COVID-19. About the research overall: The United States, Italy and Spain supplied acute and convalescent COVID-19 samples. PBMCs, B-cell-depleted T cells, or T cells were the source of the cDNA or gDNA that made up the material.

The V and J ends lost 3 bases and 3 bases respectively, with 8 bases between them. CDR3 length equals 13 residues. From germline, CDR1 is SGHVS and CDR2 FQNEAQ. Clones were read by immunoSEQ multiplex PCR, and TCRdb kept only the in-frame ones, dropping some. Of approximately 260,000 clones listed, about 80% are singletons. The receptor was derived from a man in his fifties or sixties who had recovered from COVID-19. Material for sequencing was PBMCs or T cells enriched from blood (not recorded which). V is TRBV7-8 and J is TRBJ1-2; D is unclear. Here the CDR3 reads CASSLTRDYGYTF. CDR3 DNA sequence: TGTGCCAGCAGCTTGACCCGGGACTATGGCTACACCTTC.